This section outlines one T cell receptor beta chain sequence together with its context. This specimen belongs to a study of blood T cell repertoires in COVID-19. Across the study: Samples of COVID-19 (acute and convalescent) were obtained from the United States, Italy and Spain. PBMCs, B-cell-depleted T cells, or T cells provided the cDNA or gDNA that made up the material.

In the source study's methods: Quantification of nucleated cells was approximated via reference gene primer amplification. The data were produced by immunoSEQ multiplex PCR, yet TCRdb's version contains in-frame clones alone and is incomplete. Clone size and V and J calls were adopted from that table, with D and trimming inferred from the DNA. Of some 200,000 clones in the sample, just over 90% were seen once. CDR3 length equals 15 residues. The V end was cut by 6 bases, the J end by 6 bases, with 17 bases between. In germline, CDR1 is MNHEY, CDR2 SVGAGI. The gene calls are TRBV6-5 and TRBJ2-2, with a tentative D call TRBD1 (6 bases). The source of this sequence is a man aged 30-40 years with acute or convalescent COVID-19. Sample: peripheral blood. The CDR3 DNA is TGTGCCAGCAGACCCCAGGGGAAAGGACCCGGGGAGCTGTTTTTT. Translating gives CASRPQGKGPGELFF.